The present T cell receptor beta chain was sequenced within a study of cytomegalovirus exposure and HLA in healthy donors. Notes on the study in general: The HLA-A and HLA-B alleles of most subjects were reportedly predicted accurately from TCR beta sequences. Segments of the TCR beta V type were, in most cases, productive about 87% or about 30% of the time in an earlier analysis.

Primers for the PCR totalled 60 Vbeta and 13 Jbeta. Data came from immunoSEQ multiplex PCR; TCRdb stores just in-frame clones and leaves some out. Seen here are about 200,000 clones, approximately 80% observed once, and the top ten hold about 3%. Details on this clone: Antigen unknown.

Trimming stripped 3 bases from V and 4 bases from J, with 6 bases between. Germline V gene sequence: CDR1 SGHTA, CDR2 FQGNSA. The CDR3 consists of 12 residues. Material: PBMCs. The V and J genes are TRBV7-2 and TRBJ2-5; a possible D gene is TRBD2 (6 bases). The receptor comes from a man aged 25-45 years in good health and CMV-seronegative. For the CDR3, the DNA is TGTGCCAGCAGCTTCGGGAGAGAGACCCAGTACTTC. Encoded protein: CASSFGRETQYF.